A selection of T cell receptor beta chains follows, all from one sample in a study of blood T cell repertoires in COVID-19. The data were produced by immunoSEQ multiplex PCR, yet TCRdb's version contains in-frame clones alone and is incomplete. The sample has around 96,000 clones, 90% to 95% seen once. Sequencing was done on a sample of peripheral blood. The receptors derive from a human donor with active COVID-19. The donor label of this sample is uncertain. Each CDR3 is given with its conserved first and last residue. A D gene is named only where the DNA matches it firmly.

v_call	j_call	d_call	cdr3_nt	cdr3_aa
TRBV6-5	TRBJ2-7	-	TGTGCCAGCAGCCGCACCCAGGTCGCGGGCCTCGAGCAGTACTTC	CASSRTQVAGLEQYF
TRBV7-9	TRBJ2-1	TRBD2	TGTGCCAGCAGCCCCCGCGATAGCGGGATTAGGGATGAGCAGTTCTTC	CASSPRDSGIRDEQFF
TRBV15	TRBJ2-5	TRBD2	TGTGCCACCCGAATACTAGCGGGAGAGAAGACCCAGTACTTC	CATRILAGEKTQYF
TRBV25-1	TRBJ1-1	-	TGTGCCAGCAGTGAATTGGGGACAAACTACGAAGCTTTCTTT	CASSELGTNYEAFF
TRBV7-2	TRBJ2-3	-	TGTGCCAGCAGCCCAGCCCAGGGCACAGATACGCAGTATTTT	CASSPAQGTDTQYF
TRBV14	TRBJ2-6	-	TGTGCCAGCAGCCAAGGGGGAGTACCCTCTGGGGCCAACGTCCTGACTTTC	CASSQGGVPSGANVLTF
TRBV11-3	TRBJ2-5	-	TGTGCCAGCAGCTTAAGGCAGGGTATTACAAAAGGGACCCAGTACTTC	CASSLRQGITKGTQYF
TRBV10-3	TRBJ2-7	TRBD1	TGTGCCATCAGTGGTCAGGGACAGGGGGCGTTCTACGAGCAGTACTTC	CAISGQGQGAFYEQYF
TRBV18	TRBJ2-2	TRBD1	TGTGCCAGCTCATCCCGACAGGGGTACACCGGGGAGCTGTTTTTT	CASSSRQGYTGELFF
TRBV18	TRBJ2-7	-	TGTGCCAGCTCACCCACTGAGTACGAGCAGTACTTC	CASSPTEYEQYF